Below are 2 T cell receptor beta chains sequenced from a single sample in a study of blood T cell repertoires in COVID-19. Measured with immunoSEQ multiplex PCR; TCRdb has only the in-frame clones, and not every one. The data hold 98,000 or so clones, with about 90% observed a single time. The material sequenced was peripheral blood. The receptors derive from a human donor in a cohort sampled during active COVID-19.

This sequence joins TRBV5-6 and TRBJ1-5, with a possible D match to TRBD1 (5 bases). The CDR3 contains 17 residues. V dropped 0 bases and J dropped 0 bases, with 13 bases sitting between them. The germline gives CDR1 SGHDT, CDR2 YYEEEE. CDR3 sequence: CASSLAAGPYSNQPQHF. CDR3 DNA sequence: TGTGCCAGCAGCTTGGCGGCAGGGCCTTATAGCAATCAGCCCCAGCATTTT.

The chain recombines TRBV7-9 with TRBJ1-2; D gene uncertain. V dropped 1 base and J dropped 0 bases, with 6 bases sitting between them. Looked up from germline, CDR1 is SEHNR and CDR2 is FQNEAQ (reference sequence). The CDR3 extends over 14 amino acids. The CDR3 is CASSLGQTNYGYTF. The CDR3 region has the DNA TGTGCCAGCAGCTTAGGGCAGACTAACTATGGCTACACCTTC.